This TCR beta chain is drawn from a study of T cell responses to AZD1222 COVID-19 vaccine. TCRdb's table, derived via immunoSEQ multiplex PCR, lists solely in-frame clones and lacks some. The sample shows 95,000 to 100,000 clones, 90% of them seen only once. A remark on this clone: Antigen: not known.

Germline V gene sequence: CDR1 SGHRS, CDR2 YFSETQ. The V gene lost 0 bases and the J gene lost 2 bases, with 4 bases spanning the gap. CDR3 length: 13 residues. Notes on the study in general: Clonal diversity may have been underestimated, and the donors were mostly white British, with more females than males.

The source was peripheral blood, collected on day 0 of AZD1222 vaccination. The chain uses TRBV5-1 and TRBJ2-3; D ambiguous. The source of this sequence is an adult in good health. The CDR3 loop is CASSLETTDTQYF. The CDR3 DNA reads as TGCGCCAGCAGCTTGGAAACCACAGATACGCAGTATTTT.